This T cell receptor beta chain was retrieved from a study of blood T cell repertoires in COVID-19. Study as a whole: Both acute and convalescent COVID-19 samples were obtained from the United States, Italy and Spain. From T cells, B-cell-depleted T cells, or PBMCs came the material, which was cDNA or gDNA.

As processed by the authors: For nucleated cells, counts were estimated from reference gene primer amplification. Here immunoSEQ multiplex PCR was the method, and the copy in TCRdb shows in-frame clones only, minus some. The V and J calls and the clone size are those of that table, but D and trimming were determined from the DNA. There are over 75,000 clones in the sample; 75% to 90% occur only once, and 5% to 5.5% lies in the top ten. The source material was peripheral blood. The clonotype comes from a woman of 80 years or more with active COVID-19.

CDR3: CASSLRASGGDNEQFF. The CDR3 bases are TGTGCCAGCAGCTTAAGAGCCAGCGGAGGGGACAATGAGCAGTTCTTC. The chain combines TRBV7-6 with TRBJ2-1; tentative D call: TRBD2 (6 bases). Germline loops: CDR1 SGHVS, CDR2 FNYEAQ. V was cut by 2 bases and J by 5 bases, with 16 bases left in between. The CDR3 extends over 16 amino acids.